One sample yielded the 24 T cell receptor beta chains listed below, sequenced in a study of blood T cell repertoires in COVID-19. The table came from immunoSEQ multiplex PCR; TCRdb's copy has only in-frame clones and leaves some out. This sample yields 57,000 or so clones, of which approximately 88% are seen a single time; around a sixth belongs to the top ten. Material for sequencing was peripheral blood. These receptors came from a man between 65 and 80 years old with active COVID-19.

As DNA, the CDR3 is TGCGCCAGCAGCCAAGAGCGGACCTATAATTCACCCCTCCACTTT. Amino acids: CASSQERTYNSPLHF. The chain recombines TRBV4-3 with TRBJ1-6; the D is unclear. CDR3 length equals 15 residues. Between the trimmed V and J ends, which lost 0 bases and 2 bases, there was a span of 5 bases. In germline, CDR1 is LGHNA, CDR2 YSLEER.

This chain joins TRBV7-9 and TRBJ2-1; TRBD2 matches at 9 bases. V dropped 4 bases and J dropped 1; count of bases not matched to a gene: 8. The V gene's germline CDR1 is SEHNR and CDR2 FQNEAQ (reference sequence). This CDR3 comprises 17 residues. CDR3 coding DNA: TGTGCCAGCAGCTCCCCCCAGACTAGCGGATCCTACAATGAGCAGTTCTTC. Translation: CASSSPQTSGSYNEQFF.

The CDR3 reads CASSLLWTQYF. CDR3 DNA: TGTGCCAGCAGTTTACTTTGGACCCAGTACTTC. The rearrangement links TRBV27 to TRBJ2-5; no firm D call. V was pared by 2 bases and J by 7 bases, with 5 bases between. Germline V gene sequence: CDR1 MNHEY, CDR2 SMNVEV (reference sequence). This CDR3 contains 11 residues.

The genes are TRBV28 and TRBJ2-3; D perhaps matches TRBD1 (5 bases). The germline V and J ends were trimmed by 7 bases and 6 bases, with 20 bases remaining between them. In germline, CDR1 is MDHEN, CDR2 SYDVKM. The CDR3 is made up of 15 amino acids. The CDR3 bases are TGTGCCAGCAACCTACCCCAGCAGGGCGAGGATACGCAGTATTTT. Protein sequence: CASNLPQQGEDTQYF.

The chain has TRBV27 and TRBJ2-2, with a tentative D call TRBD2 (6 bases). Germline V CDR1 and CDR2: MNHEY, SMNVEV (reference sequence). Deletions cut 4 bases from V and 5 bases from J, with 20 bases between. The CDR3 consists of 17 residues. CDR3 loop: CASSSSTSGLYTGELFF. CDR3 nucleotides: TGTGCCAGCAGTTCCTCGACAAGCGGGCTCTATACCGGGGAGCTGTTTTTT.

J is TRBJ2-1 and V is TRBV7-7; 7 nucleotides line up with TRBD2. CDR1 SSHAT and CDR2 FNYEAQ come from the germline V gene (reference sequence). The V and J ends lost 5 bases and 5 bases, in that order; junction bases with no gene match: 9. The CDR3 totals 15 residues. CDR3 bases: TGTGCCAGCAGCCCTACCCGGGACTACAACAATGAGCAGTTCTTC. Translating it yields CASSPTRDYNNEQFF.

The chain combines TRBV9 with TRBJ2-3; the D is unclear. Germline CDR1 SGDLS, CDR2 YYNGEE. This CDR3 is 13 amino acids long. The ends were cut back, 0 bases at V and 5 bases at J, with 7 bases in the middle. The CDR3 sequence is CASSVGERDTQYF. DNA for the CDR3: TGTGCCAGCAGCGTAGGCGAAAGAGATACGCAGTATTTT.

CDR3 DNA sequence: TGTGCCAGTAGTTCCCGGGACAGGAGGAACACTGAAGCTTTCTTT. It translates to CASSSRDRRNTEAFF. J is TRBJ1-1 and V is TRBV19; 8 bases fit TRBD1. Germline lookup yields CDR1 LNHDA and CDR2 SQIVND (reference sequence). This CDR3 contains 15 residues. J was trimmed by 1 base and V by 5 bases; bases with no gene match: 6.

CDR3 amino acids: CSASRLDTNEQFF. The CDR3 nucleotides read TGCAGTGCTAGTCGACTGGATACCAATGAGCAGTTCTTC. The chain has TRBV20-1 and TRBJ2-1; D gene uncertain. This CDR3 has 13 residues. Germline values: CDR1 DFQATT, CDR2 SNEGSKA (reference sequence). Trimming shortened V by 3 bases and J by 6 bases, and 12 bases separated the two germline ends.

CDR3 sequence: CASGRQGASQPQHF. For the CDR3, the DNA is TGTGCCAGCGGACGACAGGGGGCAAGCCAGCCCCAGCATTTT. The chain uses TRBV2 and TRBJ1-5; the match to TRBD1 covers 10 bases. The length of the CDR3 is 14 residues. J lost 7 bases, V lost 8 bases, and 8 bases had no gene match. Germline CDR1 reads SNHLY; CDR2 reads FYNNEI.

This chain links TRBV14 with TRBJ2-7; TRBD2 aligns across 9 bases. The CDR3 length is 17 residues. J lost 6 bases, V lost 1 base, and 13 bases had no gene match. Germline-derived CDR1 and CDR2 are SGHDN and FVKESK. CDR3 protein: CASSQVEAGGWRAEQYF. DNA of the CDR3: TGTGCCAGCAGCCAAGTCGAAGCGGGAGGATGGAGAGCCGAGCAGTACTTC.

This sequence joins TRBV6-1 and TRBJ1-5, with D uncertain. CDR3 size: 14 residues. The ends were cut back, 1 base at V and 5 bases at J, with 9 bases in the middle. The germline CDR1 and CDR2 sequences are MNHNS and SASEGT. For the CDR3, the DNA is TGTGCCAGCAGTGAAGGGGGAGCCCATCAGCCCCAGCATTTT. It codes for CASSEGGAHQPQHF.

The chain couples TRBV11-2 to TRBJ1-2; TRBD1 might be the D (5 bases). The CDR3 is 13 amino acids. Trimming stripped 3 bases from V and 4 bases from J, with 9 bases between. Germline assignment: CDR1 SGHAT and CDR2 FQNNGV. The CDR3, as DNA: TGTGCCAGCAGCTTGTGGGGCGGCTATGGCTACACCTTC. Residues: CASSLWGGYGYTF.

The chain carries TRBV5-4 and TRBJ2-1; D remains ambiguous. Germline V gene lookup returns CDR1 SGHNT and CDR2 YYREEE (reference sequence). The CDR3 covers 13 residues. V was trimmed by 4 bases and J by 8 bases, leaving 13 bases between them. In DNA, the CDR3 is TGTGCCAGCAGCGCACCACTGCCGGATGAGCAGTTCTTC. Translating gives CASSAPLPDEQFF.

The chain uses TRBV9 and TRBJ2-2, with D possibly being TRBD2 (5 bases). CDR3 length: 12 residues. Trimming removed 6 bases from V and 6 bases from J, with 9 bases in between. Per germline, CDR1 SGDLS and CDR2 YYNGEE. The CDR3 sequence: CASMSGAGELFF. CDR3 DNA sequence: TGTGCCAGCATGAGCGGTGCCGGGGAGCTGTTTTTT.

In this sample, this clone turned up a few times. J is TRBJ1-2 and V is TRBV7-9; maybe TRBD1 (6 bases). The CDR3 is 14 amino acids. Germline values: CDR1 SEHNR, CDR2 FQNEAQ (reference sequence). V lost 5 bases to trimming and J lost 2 bases, with 12 bases between them. The CDR3 DNA reads as TGTGCCAGCAGCCCCGACAGGTTCAACTATGGCTACACCTTC. Amino acid sequence: CASSPDRFNYGYTF.

V and J are TRBV27 and TRBJ1-2; D unresolved. V was trimmed by 5 bases and J by 4 bases, leaving 14 bases between them. The CDR3 sequence is 14 residues long. Germline CDR1 reads MNHEY; CDR2 reads SMNVEV (reference sequence). CDR3 DNA: TGTGCCAGCAGTCCCCGGCGGGGATCCTATGGCTACACCTTC. Its protein product is CASSPRRGSYGYTF.

This chain joins TRBV27 and TRBJ2-1, with D uncertain. The CDR3 sequence is 19 residues long. Trimming removed 7 bases at V and 0 bases at J, with 25 bases between. Per the germline V gene, CDR1 is MNHEY and CDR2 is SMNVEV (reference sequence). The CDR3 region is CASIKAASRYISSYNEQFF. Here the CDR3 DNA reads TGTGCCAGCATAAAGGCCGCCAGCAGGTATATTAGCTCCTACAATGAGCAGTTCTTC.

The chain employs TRBV2 and TRBJ1-2; 7 bases agree with TRBD1. The junction had 6 bases not matched to a gene; V was cut back by 10 bases and J by 4 bases. This CDR3 comprises 12 residues. Per germline, CDR1 SNHLY and CDR2 FYNNEI. The CDR3 sequence: CATNRQGYGYTF. CDR3 in DNA: TGTGCCACGAATCGACAGGGCTATGGCTACACCTTC.

The chain has TRBV15 and TRBJ2-7; TRBD1 matches at 10 bases. The CDR3 has 15 residues. Germline assignment: CDR1 LNHNV and CDR2 YYDKDF (reference sequence). J was trimmed by 4 bases and V by 3 bases; bases with no gene match: 6. Here the CDR3 reads CATSSPGQGIYEQYF. For the CDR3, the DNA is TGTGCCACCAGCAGTCCGGGACAGGGGATATACGAGCAGTACTTC. The full variable domain, in which reference TRBV15 and TRBJ2-7 provide the parts outside the CDR3, is DAMVIQNPRYQVTQFGKPVTLSCSQTLNHNVMYWYQQKSSQAPKLLFHYYDKDFNNEADTPDNFQSRRPNTSFCFLDIRSPGLGDTAMYLCATSSPGQGIYEQYFGPGTRLTVT.

The chain is built from TRBV14 and TRBJ2-1, with 8 bases identical to TRBD2. V lost 1 base to trimming and J lost 7 bases; unmatched junction nucleotides: 9. This CDR3 has 16 amino acids. Germline V gives CDR1 SGHDN, CDR2 FVKESK. CDR3 region: CASSQAGRAWENEQFF. DNA of the CDR3: TGTGCCAGCAGCCAAGCCGGGAGGGCCTGGGAGAATGAGCAGTTCTTC.

The gene calls are TRBV6-5 and TRBJ1-2, with 8 bases lining up with TRBD1. The V gene end was trimmed by 1 base and the J gene end by 1 base; junction bases not matched to a gene: 2. The length of the CDR3 is 15 residues. Germline assignment: CDR1 MNHEY and CDR2 SVGAGI. The CDR3 DNA follows: TGTGCCAGCAGTTACTTACAGGGGGTTAACTATGGCTACACCTTC. Amino acid sequence: CASSYLQGVNYGYTF.

The rearrangement uses TRBV5-5 and TRBJ1-6; D is perhaps TRBD1 (5 bases). Looked up from germline, CDR1 is SGHKS and CDR2 is YYEKEE (reference sequence). The CDR3 has 14 residues. With 1 base removed from V and 9 bases from J, the gap between germline ends came to 11 bases. This CDR3 reads CASSLMAGGSPLHF. CDR3 DNA: TGTGCCAGCAGCTTGATGGCCGGGGGTTCACCCCTCCACTTT.

The chain carries TRBV5-4 and TRBJ2-1; D is unclear. CDR1 and CDR2 from the germline V gene are SGHNT and YYREEE (reference sequence). V lost 4 bases and J lost 7, with 12 bases in between. The CDR3 spans 13 residues. For the CDR3, the DNA is TGTGCCAGCAGCCTCCTCTCGGGTAATGAGCAGTTCTTC. Encoded protein: CASSLLSGNEQFF.